This T cell receptor (beta chain) was sequenced in a study of read filtering for tumor transcriptome and immune sequencing. Study-level information: Transcriptome libraries were built from DNase-treated RNA.

Molecular barcoded adaptors covering alpha/delta and beta/gamma chains were used on roughly 400 ng RNA. One entry per CDR3 protein, called by TCRdb with MiXCR from the reads. Of about 46,000 distinct CDR3 sequences in the sample, 20% were seen once. V lost 10 bases, J lost 1 base, and 8 bases stayed unmatched. The CDR3 totals 14 residues. The germline gives CDR1 SEHNR, CDR2 FQNEAQ (reference sequence). This clonotype occurred a few times. Its specificity is not known. The study, taken as a whole, reports: IR-seq captured clonotypes deeper and more reliably than RNA-seq. Around 85% of IR-seq clonotypes had one read, totaling approximately 4% of reads; RNA-seq: 74.6% and 44.6%. Correlation between methods rose after single-read clonotypes were removed.

Sequenced input: a population of CD138-negative cells sorted from bone marrow. J is TRBJ2-7 and V is TRBV7-9, with TRBD1 matching over 9 bases. The TCR comes from a donor aged 40 or older with multiple myeloma. The CDR3 loop is CATNGGQGSYEQYF. CDR3 nucleotides: TGTGCCACCAACGGGGGACAGGGATCCTACGAGCAGTACTTC.